A selection of T cell receptor beta chains follows, all from one sample in a study of human T cells and chemical hapten exposure. TCRdb re-called the RACE reads through MiXCR, storing one row per CDR3 protein. This sample yields about 80,000 distinct CDR3 sequences, of which roughly 7.1% are seen a single time; roughly 1.6% belongs to the top ten. The source material was whole blood, sampled in connection with sensitization to the hapten diphenylcyclopropenone (DPC). The receptors were gathered from a woman aged 25 to 39 with alopecia areata. Some clones in this sample may be carry-over from other donors' samples. CDR3s include the opening cysteine and the closing phenylalanine or tryptophan. The order of the fields is clone size, V gene, CDR3 protein. Not all rows give a size; the values are once, few, many and, for expanded clones, a class.

. TRBV7-8 CASSLAGQGKTEAFF
many TRBV7-3 CASSLGDSAYNEQFF
. TRBV11-2 CASSFLRPGTGSGYTF
. TRBV5-4 CASSLAGGGSGYTF
few TRBV7-6 CASSPGGSGGANEQFF
few TRBV20-1 CSAPYGGPEAAFF
. TRBV10-3 CAISESASSGTVQETQYF
. TRBV3-1 CASSQDLGVGTEAFF
many TRBV5-1 CASSPDRAHGYTF
few TRBV18 CASSPQGLAGAYNEQFF
many TRBV5-5 CASSLGRGYNSPLHF
few TRBV6-5 CASSYGLNQPQHF
many TRBV19 CASSAIRDSWGNEQFF
many TRBV14 CASSQGLGRGGSPLHF
few TRBV20-1 CSATGQVAGQPQHF
many TRBV7-9 CASSLAMASRDYEQYF